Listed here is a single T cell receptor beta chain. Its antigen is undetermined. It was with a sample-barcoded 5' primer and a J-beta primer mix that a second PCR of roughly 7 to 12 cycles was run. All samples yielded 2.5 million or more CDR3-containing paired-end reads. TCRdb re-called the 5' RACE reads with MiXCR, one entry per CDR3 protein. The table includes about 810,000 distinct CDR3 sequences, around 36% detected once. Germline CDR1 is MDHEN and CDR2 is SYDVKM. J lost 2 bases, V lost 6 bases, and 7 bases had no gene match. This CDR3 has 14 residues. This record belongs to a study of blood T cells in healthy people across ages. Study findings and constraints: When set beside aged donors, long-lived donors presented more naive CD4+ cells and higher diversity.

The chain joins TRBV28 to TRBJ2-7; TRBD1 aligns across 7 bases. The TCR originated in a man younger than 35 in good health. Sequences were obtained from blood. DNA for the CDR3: TGTGCCAGCAGCTCGGGACAGTTACCCTACGAGCAGTACTTC. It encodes CASSSGQLPYEQYF.